This entry describes one T cell receptor (beta chain). The antigen is undetermined. The data belong to a study of cytomegalovirus exposure and HLA in healthy donors. Trimming took 3 bases from V and 4 from J, leaving 12 bases between them. CDR1 is SGHAT and CDR2 is FQNNGV in the germline V gene. CDR3 length: 14 amino acids. Study findings and constraints: In a later analysis, a missense DCLRE1C variant was linked to TCR beta V- and J-gene trimming.

Primers: 60 Vbeta forward and 13 Jbeta reverse. Libraries were prepared by immunoSEQ multiplex PCR; TCRdb keeps only in-frame clonotypes and omits some of them. The profile shows approximately 290,000 clones, approximately 80% of them singletons. At the time of sampling, donors were nominally healthy, though unrecorded immune exposures were likely. This TCR derives from a girl aged 2-10 years in good health and CMV-seronegative. Sequencing input: PBMCs. The rearrangement joins TRBV11-2 to TRBJ1-2, with D possibly matching TRBD1 (5 bases). The CDR3 loop reads CASSFTGSGYGYTF. The CDR3 DNA is TGTGCCAGCAGCTTTACAGGATCGGGCTATGGCTACACCTTC.